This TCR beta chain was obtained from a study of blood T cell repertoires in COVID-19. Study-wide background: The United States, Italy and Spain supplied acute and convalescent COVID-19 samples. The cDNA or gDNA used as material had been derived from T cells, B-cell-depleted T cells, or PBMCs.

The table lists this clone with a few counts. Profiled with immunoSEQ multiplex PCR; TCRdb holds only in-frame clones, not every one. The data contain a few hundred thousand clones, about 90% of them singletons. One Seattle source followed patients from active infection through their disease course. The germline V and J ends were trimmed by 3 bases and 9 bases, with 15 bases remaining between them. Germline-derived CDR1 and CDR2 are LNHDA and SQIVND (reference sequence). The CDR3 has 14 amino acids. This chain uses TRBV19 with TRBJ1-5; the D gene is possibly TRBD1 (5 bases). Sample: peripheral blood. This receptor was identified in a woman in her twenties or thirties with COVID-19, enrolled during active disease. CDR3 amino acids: CASSIRQRQPPQHF. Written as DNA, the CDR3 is TGTGCCAGTAGTATTAGACAGCGTCAGCCGCCCCAGCATTTT.